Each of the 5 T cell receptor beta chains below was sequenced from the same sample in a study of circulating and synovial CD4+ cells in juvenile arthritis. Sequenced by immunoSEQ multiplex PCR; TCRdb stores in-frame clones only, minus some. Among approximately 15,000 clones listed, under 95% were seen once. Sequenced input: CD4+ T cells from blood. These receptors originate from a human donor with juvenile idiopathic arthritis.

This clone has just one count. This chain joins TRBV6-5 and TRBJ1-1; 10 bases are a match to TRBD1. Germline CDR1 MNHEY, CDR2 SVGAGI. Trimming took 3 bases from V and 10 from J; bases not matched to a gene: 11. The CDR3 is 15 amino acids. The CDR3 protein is CASSYGSTGGIAAFF. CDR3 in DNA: TGTGCCAGCAGTTATGGCTCGACAGGGGGCATTGCAGCTTTCTTT.

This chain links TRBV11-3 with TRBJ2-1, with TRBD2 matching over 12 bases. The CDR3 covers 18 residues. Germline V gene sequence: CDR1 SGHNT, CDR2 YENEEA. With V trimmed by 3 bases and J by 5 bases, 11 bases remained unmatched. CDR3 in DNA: TGTGCCAGCAGCTTGCGTGTGGGACTAGCGGGTATCGACAATGAGCAGTTCTTC. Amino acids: CASSLRVGLAGIDNEQFF. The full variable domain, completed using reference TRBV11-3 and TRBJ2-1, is EAGVVQSPRYKIIEKKQPVAFWCNPISGHNTLYWYLQNLGQGPELLIRYENEEAVDDSQLPKDRFSAERLKGVDSTLKIQPAELGDSAVYLCASSLRVGLAGIDNEQFFGPGTRLTVL.

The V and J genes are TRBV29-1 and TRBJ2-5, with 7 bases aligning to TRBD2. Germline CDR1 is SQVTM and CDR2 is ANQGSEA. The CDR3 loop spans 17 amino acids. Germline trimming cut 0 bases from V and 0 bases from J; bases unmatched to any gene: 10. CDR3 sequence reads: CSVEDGGSGRYQETQYF. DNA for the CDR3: TGCAGCGTTGAAGATGGTGGTAGCGGGCGGTACCAAGAGACCCAGTACTTC.

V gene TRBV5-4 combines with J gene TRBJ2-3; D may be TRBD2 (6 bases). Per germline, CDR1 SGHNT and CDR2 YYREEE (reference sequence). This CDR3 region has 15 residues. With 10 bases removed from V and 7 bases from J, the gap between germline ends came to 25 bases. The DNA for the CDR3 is TGTGCCGGGGCCATGGGGACTGGGTTTGTAAATACGCAGTATTTT. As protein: CAGAMGTGFVNTQYF.

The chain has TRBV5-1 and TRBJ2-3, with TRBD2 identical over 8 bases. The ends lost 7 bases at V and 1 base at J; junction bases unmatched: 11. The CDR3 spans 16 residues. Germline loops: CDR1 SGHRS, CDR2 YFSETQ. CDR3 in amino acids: CASSLVVAGRTDTQYF. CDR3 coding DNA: TGCGCCAGCTCCTTGGTAGTAGCGGGACGCACAGATACGCAGTATTTT.